A selection of T cell receptor beta chains follows, all from one sample in a study of blood T cell repertoires in COVID-19. TCRdb's copy holds only in-frame clones and misses some; the assay was immunoSEQ multiplex PCR. The sample consists of 120,000 or so clones, 78% of them appearing once. The sequenced sample was peripheral blood. The origin of the receptors is a man in his 70s with acute or convalescent COVID-19. Both conserved end residues are part of each CDR3. The D gene is left open where the match is weak. Some rows have no size entry. The others give once, few or many, or a class for an expanded clone.

DNA,CDR3,D,length,size,J,V
TGTGCCAGCAGCCGATGGACTGGATACGAGCAGTACTTC,CASSRWTGYEQYF,.,13,.,TRBJ2-7,TRBV7-2
TGCGCCAGCAGCCAAGACCCCAGGGCCAGAGATACGCAGTATTTT,CASSQDPRARDTQYF,.,15,.,TRBJ2-3,TRBV4-3
TGTGCCAGCAGAGGGACAGGGCTAGGTGAGACCCAGTACTTC,CASRGTGLGETQYF,TRBD1,14,.,TRBJ2-5,TRBV6-5
TGTGCCAGCTCACCGTTCGGGACTGGCCAAGAGACCCAGTACTTC,CASSPFGTGQETQYF,.,15,.,TRBJ2-5,TRBV18
TGTGCCAGCAGGTCCGGGACACCTAACAATGAGCAGTTCTTC,CASRSGTPNNEQFF,.,14,.,TRBJ2-1,TRBV9
TGTGCCAGCAGCTTAACTGGGCGGGGGAGCACCGGGGAGCTGTTTTTT,CASSLTGRGSTGELFF,TRBD2,16,.,TRBJ2-2,TRBV7-3
TGTGCCAGCAGCTTGGTTGGACAGTCGGCCAACGTCCTGACTTTC,CASSLVGQSANVLTF,.,15,.,TRBJ2-6,TRBV5-5
TGTGCCAGCTCCAGTGGGAGTTATAATCAGCCCCAGCATTTT,CASSSGSYNQPQHF,.,14,.,TRBJ1-5,TRBV18
TGTGCCAGCAGCTTAGTATCCGGAGTGCTCTCTGGGGCCAACGTCCTGACTTTC,CASSLVSGVLSGANVLTF,.,18,.,TRBJ2-6,TRBV7-9
TGTGCCAGCAGCTTGGGGCAGAGCACAGATACGCAGTATTTT,CASSLGQSTDTQYF,.,14,.,TRBJ2-3,TRBV5-4
TGTGCCAGCAGCTGGAGCGGGGGGGAGACAGATACGCAGTATTTT,CASSWSGGETDTQYF,TRBD2,15,.,TRBJ2-3,TRBV7-6
TGCGCCAGCAGCCAGTCTAGGGACAGGAGAAATGAAAAACTGTTTTTT,CASSQSRDRRNEKLFF,TRBD1,16,.,TRBJ1-4,TRBV4-1
TGTGCCACACGGGACAGTACGGCTGAAGCTTTCTTT,CATRDSTAEAFF,TRBD1,12,.,TRBJ1-1,TRBV19
TGCGCCAGCAGCCCCGGGACAACGGGGACTGAAGCTTTCTTT,CASSPGTTGTEAFF,.,14,.,TRBJ1-1,TRBV4-1
TGTGCCAGCTCACCGTCCAGGACATTCTCTGGAAACACCATATATTTT,CASSPSRTFSGNTIYF,.,16,.,TRBJ1-3,TRBV18
TGCAGCGGGGGGGAGTCCTACAATGAGCAGTTCTTC,CSGGESYNEQFF,.,12,.,TRBJ2-1,TRBV29-1
TGCGCCAGCAGCTGGCGGACAGGGGGCATATACGAGCAGTACTTC,CASSWRTGGIYEQYF,TRBD1,15,.,TRBJ2-7,TRBV4-3
TGTGCCAGCAGCTATTCGGGACAGGGATCCTACGAGCAGTACTTC,CASSYSGQGSYEQYF,TRBD1,15,.,TRBJ2-7,TRBV5-6
TGTGCCAGCAGCTTAGAAGCGGGCAGCGGCCAGTACTTC,CASSLEAGSGQYF,.,13,.,TRBJ2-5,TRBV7-2
TGTGCCAGCCGACAGGACAGCACAGATACGCAGTATTTT,CASRQDSTDTQYF,.,13,.,TRBJ2-3,TRBV9
TGTGCCAGCAGTGCTGGTAGCCAGCTGCTGGTGCCTTTT,CASSAGSQLLVPF,.,13,.,TRBJ2-3,TRBV2
TGTGCCAGCAGCCCTAGGGGGGGTAGAAGCACAGATACGCAGTATTTT,CASSPRGGRSTDTQYF,.,16,.,TRBJ2-3,TRBV5-4
TGTGCCAGCGCCCCAGGGCCTTCCAACTATGGCTACACCTTC,CASAPGPSNYGYTF,.,14,.,TRBJ1-2,TRBV18
TGTGCCAGCAGTTTGGACGGGACAGGGATAGGATACGAGCAGTACTTC,CASSLDGTGIGYEQYF,TRBD1,16,.,TRBJ2-7,TRBV6-2/TRBV6-3
TGTGCCAGCAGTCGACAGGGTACCCCCTACGAGCAGTACTTC,CASSRQGTPYEQYF,TRBD1,14,.,TRBJ2-7,TRBV5-4
TGTGCCACCAGTCGTAACCAGGCAGGGGAGGAAAAACTGTTTTTT,CATSRNQAGEEKLFF,.,15,.,TRBJ1-4,TRBV24-1
TGTGCCAGCAGCTTGGCCCCGAGGGACACTGAAGCTTTCTTT,CASSLAPRDTEAFF,.,14,.,TRBJ1-1,TRBV5-6
TGTGCCAGCAGCTCCCGGGACAGGGTTCGCGGCTACACCTTC,CASSSRDRVRGYTF,TRBD1,14,once,TRBJ1-2,TRBV5-8
TGTGCCATCAGTGAAGACAGGGCGAGTGGCTACACCTTC,CAISEDRASGYTF,TRBD1,13,few,TRBJ1-2,TRBV10-3
TGTGCCAGCAGCGACAGGGGGGATTCACCCCTCCACTTT,CASSDRGDSPLHF,TRBD1,13,once,TRBJ1-6,TRBV4-2
TGTGCCAGCAGCTCCACGGGACAGGGGGAGACCCAGTACTTC,CASSSTGQGETQYF,TRBD1,14,.,TRBJ2-5,TRBV11-3
TGTGCCAGCAGTGAACGGACTGCTGACGGAAACACCATATATTTT,CASSERTADGNTIYF,.,15,.,TRBJ1-3,TRBV6-4
TGTGCCAGCAGTGATCGACAGGTTTATGGCTACACCTTC,CASSDRQVYGYTF,.,13,.,TRBJ1-2,TRBV6-2/TRBV6-3
TGTGCCACCAGTGATTCCGGGCGGGGATATGGCTACACCTTC,CATSDSGRGYGYTF,.,14,.,TRBJ1-2,TRBV24-1
TGTGCCAGCAGCTTAGACCTTCCGGACAGGGATAACCATGGCTACACCTTC,CASSLDLPDRDNHGYTF,TRBD1,17,.,TRBJ1-2,TRBV11-3
TGTGCCAGTAGTATCAGGGGGGCGGTAGGCTACACCTTC,CASSIRGAVGYTF,TRBD1,13,.,TRBJ1-2,TRBV19
TGCGCCAGCAGCTTCGGGACTAGCGGGCAAGAGACCCAGTACTTC,CASSFGTSGQETQYF,TRBD2,15,.,TRBJ2-5,TRBV5-1
TGTGCCAGCAGCTTCTATAATCAGCCCCAGCATTTT,CASSFYNQPQHF,.,12,.,TRBJ1-5,TRBV5-4
TGTGCCAGCATGAGCAGGGGGGTGAATACGCAGTATTTT,CASMSRGVNTQYF,.,13,.,TRBJ2-3,TRBV6-5
TGTGCCAGCGGGTCGGGGAGCACAGATACGCAGTATTTT,CASGSGSTDTQYF,.,13,.,TRBJ2-3,TRBV7-2